This paragraph reports one TCR beta chain. V lost 5 bases and J lost 4, with 18 bases in between. Germline CDR1 MNHEY, CDR2 SMNVEV (reference sequence). The length of the CDR3 is 15 residues. The data were taken from a study of T cell changes during pregnancy in multiple sclerosis. TCRdb's table, derived via immunoSEQ multiplex PCR, lists solely in-frame clones and lacks some. This table holds tens of thousands of clones, roughly 92% found once. Sample: peripheral blood, taken in the second trimester of pregnancy. This rearrangement joins TRBV27 to TRBJ2-7, with D possibly TRBD1 on 7 matching bases. The sequence derives from a female donor with multiple sclerosis, enrolled in a pregnancy study. CDR3 loop: CASSRSQGGSYEQYF. The CDR3, as DNA: TGTGCCAGCAGTCGCTCCCAGGGGGGCTCATACGAGCAGTACTTC.